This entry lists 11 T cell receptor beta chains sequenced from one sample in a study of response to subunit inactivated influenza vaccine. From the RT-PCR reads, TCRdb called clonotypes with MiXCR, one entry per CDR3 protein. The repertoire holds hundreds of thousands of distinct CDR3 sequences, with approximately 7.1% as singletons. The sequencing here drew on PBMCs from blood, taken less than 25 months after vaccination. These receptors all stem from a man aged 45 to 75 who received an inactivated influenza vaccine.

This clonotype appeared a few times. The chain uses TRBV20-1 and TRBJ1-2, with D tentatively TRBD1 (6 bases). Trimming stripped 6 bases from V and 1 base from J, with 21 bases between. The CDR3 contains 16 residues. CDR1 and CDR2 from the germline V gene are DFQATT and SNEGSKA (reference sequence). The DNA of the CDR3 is TGCAGTGCGCGGACAGCCGACGGGGCTTTTAACTATGGCTACACCTTC. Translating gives CSARTADGAFNYGYTF.

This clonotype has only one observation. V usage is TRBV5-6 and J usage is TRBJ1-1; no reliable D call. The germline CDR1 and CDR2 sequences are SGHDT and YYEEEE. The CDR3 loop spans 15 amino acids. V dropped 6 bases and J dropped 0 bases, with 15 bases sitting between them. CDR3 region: CASTSTKGLNTEAFF. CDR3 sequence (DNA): TGTGCCAGCACCTCCACCAAGGGCTTGAACACTGAAGCTTTCTTT. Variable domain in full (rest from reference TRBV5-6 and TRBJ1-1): DAGVTQSPTHLIKTRGQQVTLRCSPKSGHDTVSWYQQALGQGPQFIFQYYEEEERQRGNFPDRFSGHQFPNYSSELNVNALLLGDSALYLCASTSTKGLNTEAFFGQGTRLTVV.

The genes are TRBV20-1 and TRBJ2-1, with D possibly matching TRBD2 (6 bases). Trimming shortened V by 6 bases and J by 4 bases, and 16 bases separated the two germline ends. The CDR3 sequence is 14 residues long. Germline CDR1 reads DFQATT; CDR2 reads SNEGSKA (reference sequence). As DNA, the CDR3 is TGCAGTGCCGAGGGGAGGCCAAGATACAATGAGCAGTTCTTC. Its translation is CSAEGRPRYNEQFF.

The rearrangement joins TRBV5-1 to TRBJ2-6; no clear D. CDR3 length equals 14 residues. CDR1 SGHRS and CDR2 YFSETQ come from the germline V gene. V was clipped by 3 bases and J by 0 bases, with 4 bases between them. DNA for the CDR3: TGCGCCAGCAGCTCGACCTCTGGGGCCAACGTCCTGACTTTC. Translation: CASSSTSGANVLTF.

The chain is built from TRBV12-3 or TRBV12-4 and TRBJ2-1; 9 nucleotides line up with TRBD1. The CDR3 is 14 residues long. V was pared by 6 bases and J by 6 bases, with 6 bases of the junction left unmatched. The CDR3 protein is CASSLQGAPNEQFF. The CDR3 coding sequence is TGTGCCAGCAGCCTACAGGGGGCACCCAATGAGCAGTTCTTC.

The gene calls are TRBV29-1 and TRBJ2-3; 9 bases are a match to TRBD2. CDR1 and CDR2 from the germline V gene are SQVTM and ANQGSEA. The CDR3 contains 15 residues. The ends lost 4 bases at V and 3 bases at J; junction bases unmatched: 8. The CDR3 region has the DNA TGCAGCGTTGCAAGAGGGACTAGCATTACAGATACGCAGTATTTT. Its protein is CSVARGTSITDTQYF.

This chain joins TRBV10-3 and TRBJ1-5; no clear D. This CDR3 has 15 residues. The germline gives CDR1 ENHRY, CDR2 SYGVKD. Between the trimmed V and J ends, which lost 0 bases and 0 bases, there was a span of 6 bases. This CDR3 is CAISESAISNQPQHF. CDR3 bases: TGTGCCATCAGTGAGTCGGCGATTAGCAATCAGCCCCAGCATTTT.

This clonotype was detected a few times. The CDR3 spells CASSEPGTGANVLTF. The CDR3 DNA is TGTGCCAGCAGTGAACCAGGGACTGGGGCCAACGTCCTGACTTTC. V usage is TRBV28 and J usage is TRBJ2-6; a weak D match, TRBD1 (5 bases). Trimming left V 5 bases short and J 2 bases short, with 10 bases between. Germline CDR1 and CDR2: MDHEN and SYDVKM. The CDR3 spans 15 residues.

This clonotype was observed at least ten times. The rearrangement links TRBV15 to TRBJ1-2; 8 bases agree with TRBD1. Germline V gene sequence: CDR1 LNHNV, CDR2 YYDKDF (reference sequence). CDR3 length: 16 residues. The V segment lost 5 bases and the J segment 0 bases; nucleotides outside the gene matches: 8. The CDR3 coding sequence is TGTGCCACCAGCGCGACAGGGGTTCCCTCTAACTATGGCTACACCTTC. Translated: CATSATGVPSNYGYTF.

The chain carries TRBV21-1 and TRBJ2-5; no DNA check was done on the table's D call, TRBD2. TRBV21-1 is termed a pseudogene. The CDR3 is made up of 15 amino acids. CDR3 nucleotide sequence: TGTGCCAGCAGCGGCCCTTTCCGAGGCCAAGAGACCCAGTACTTC. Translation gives CASSGPFRGQETQYF.

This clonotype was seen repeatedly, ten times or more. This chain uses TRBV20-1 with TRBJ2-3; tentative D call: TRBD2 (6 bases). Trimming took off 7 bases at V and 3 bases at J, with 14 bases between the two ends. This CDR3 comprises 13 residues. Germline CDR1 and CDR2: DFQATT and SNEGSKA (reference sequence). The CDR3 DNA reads TGCAGTGTGGAGGTAGCGGCGACAGATACGCAGTATTTT. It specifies CSVEVAATDTQYF.